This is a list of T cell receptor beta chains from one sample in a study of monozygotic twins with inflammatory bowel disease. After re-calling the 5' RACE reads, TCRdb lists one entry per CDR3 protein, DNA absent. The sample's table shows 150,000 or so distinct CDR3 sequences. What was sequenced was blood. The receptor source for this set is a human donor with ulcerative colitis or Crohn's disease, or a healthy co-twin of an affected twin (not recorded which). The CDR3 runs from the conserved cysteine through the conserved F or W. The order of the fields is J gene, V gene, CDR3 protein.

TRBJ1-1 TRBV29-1 CSVARGGTEAFF
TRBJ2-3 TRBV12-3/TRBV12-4 CASSTGSGSGINTQYF
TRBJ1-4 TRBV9 CASSVGGGQNEKLFF
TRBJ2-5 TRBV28 CASSPRRIRETQYF
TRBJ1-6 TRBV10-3 CAISGGQGIGNSPLHF
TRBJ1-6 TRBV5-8 CASSPPGTDLQSPLHF
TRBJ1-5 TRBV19 CASIAGQGSWDQPQHF
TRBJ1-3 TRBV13 CASSSGQGAQGNTIYF
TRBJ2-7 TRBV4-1 CASSSRRTSGRNEQYF
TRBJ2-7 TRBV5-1 CASSLRTSGDYEQYF
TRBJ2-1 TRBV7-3 CASSPSSGNNEQFF
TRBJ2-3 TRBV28 CASFGTSRGADTQYF
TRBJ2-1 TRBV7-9 CASSSEAGANEQFF
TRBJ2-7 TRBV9 CASSPRDLGRYEQYF
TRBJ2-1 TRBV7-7 CASSPWGQANKQFF
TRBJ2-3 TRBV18 CASSRDGLFTDTQYF
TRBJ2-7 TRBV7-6 CASSLNRDRFYEQYF
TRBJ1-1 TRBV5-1 CASSLAQGAAVAFF
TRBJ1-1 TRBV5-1 CASSFSGSGTEAFF
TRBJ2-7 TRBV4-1 CASSQGWDSEYEQYF
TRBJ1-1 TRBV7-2 CASSLGGQAFF
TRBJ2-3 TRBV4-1 CASSQDQATTDTQYF
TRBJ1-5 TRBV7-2 CASSTGGAFQSQHF
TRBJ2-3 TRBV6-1 CASNPLDRATDTQYF
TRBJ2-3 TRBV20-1 CSARDSPGRGITDTQYF
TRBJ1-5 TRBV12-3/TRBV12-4 CASSLGGRTDAQHF
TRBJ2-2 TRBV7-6 CASSPGGSNTGELFF
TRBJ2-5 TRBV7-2 CASSFQGKETQYF
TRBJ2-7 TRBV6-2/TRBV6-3 CASSFSDPYEQYF
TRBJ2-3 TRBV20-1 CSFRPGGSSTDTQYF
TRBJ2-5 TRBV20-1 CSARGGTVQETQYF
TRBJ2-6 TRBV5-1 CASSSFVTANSGANVLTF
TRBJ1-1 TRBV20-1 CSAPTGANTEAFF
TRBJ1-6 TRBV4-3 CASSQDLGSSYNSPLHF
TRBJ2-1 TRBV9 CASSALEAGNPYNEQFF
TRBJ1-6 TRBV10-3 CAISGVNRNSPLHF
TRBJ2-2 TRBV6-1 CASTQGGDLNTGELFF
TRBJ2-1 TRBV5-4 CASSSRTNGVNEQFF
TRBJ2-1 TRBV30 CAWSNGDTAYNEQFF
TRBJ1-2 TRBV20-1 CSARGTGEGYGYTF
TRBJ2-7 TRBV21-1 CASSKGPGTEGPYEQYF
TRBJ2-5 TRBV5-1 CASSLKTSGSETQYF
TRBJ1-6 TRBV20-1 CSATRGIFHSPLHF
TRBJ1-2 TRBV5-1 CASSGPDGGVYGYTF
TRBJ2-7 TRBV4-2 CASSQDLGGSYEQYF
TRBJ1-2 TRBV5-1 CASSLESRVGLSNGYTF
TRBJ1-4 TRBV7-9 CASSLGRDRGEKLFF
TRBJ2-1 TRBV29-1 CSVLPGLVIDEQFF
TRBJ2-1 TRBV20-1 CSARTSGRLYEQFF
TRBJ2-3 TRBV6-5 CASSYAGGITDTQYF
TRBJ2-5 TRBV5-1 CASSLAGTGETQYF
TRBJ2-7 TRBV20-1 CSARDVARAREQYF